This TCR beta chain was identified in a study of blood T cell repertoires in COVID-19. Study context: Researchers got acute and convalescent COVID-19 samples from the United States, Italy and Spain.

This table comes from immunoSEQ multiplex PCR, and its TCRdb copy is limited to in-frame clones, with some not included. The table shows 85,000 to 120,000 clones, with about nine tenths occurring only once. The CDR3 has 16 amino acids. Germline loops: CDR1 SGDLS, CDR2 YYNGEE. The V and J ends lost 0 bases and 5 bases respectively, with 14 bases between them. This sequence originates from a woman in her forties or fifties with COVID-19, enrolled during active disease. Sequencing input: peripheral blood. The rearrangement links TRBV9 to TRBJ2-2; D is perhaps TRBD2 (6 bases). The CDR3 protein is CASSVATSFGTGELFF. CDR3 nucleotides: TGTGCCAGCAGCGTAGCTACTAGCTTTGGTACCGGGGAGCTGTTTTTT.